Sequencing of this T cell receptor (beta chain) was carried out in a study of T cells in localized non-small cell lung cancer. Study findings and constraints: Uninvolved adjacent lung had higher T cell clonality than tumor and all other tissues. When the top 100 tumor clones were examined, a median approximately 54 of them also appeared in the adjacent lung, which was paired and uninvolved. The tumor had only one region sequenced, so heterogeneity remains possible. Overall survival was longer when the density of T cells in the blood was higher.

Using immunoSEQ multiplex PCR, the repertoire was profiled, and TCRdb retains in-frame clones only, with some absent. This sample has 65,000 or so clones, with roughly 79% found just once. V lost 3 bases and J lost 0, with 10 bases in between. The germline V gene has CDR1 LNHDA and CDR2 SQIVND (reference sequence). This CDR3 is 15 amino acids long. This clone was counted a single time. Its antigen is currently unknown. The receptor was isolated from a man between 35 and 75 years old with stage II lung adenocarcinoma. The chain links TRBV19 to TRBJ2-3; D remains ambiguous. Sequenced material: PBMCs, taken before any cancer treatment. CDR3 nucleotide sequence: TGTGCCAGTAGTATCGCGGACGGGAGCACAGATACGCAGTATTTT. It is translated as CASSIADGSTDTQYF.